What follows describes a single T cell receptor beta chain. The data belong to a study of blood T cells in healthy people across ages. J gave up 5 bases and V 5 bases, and 8 bases lay outside the gene matches. The CDR3 covers 14 residues. Germline CDR1 reads SGHAT; CDR2 reads FQDESV (reference sequence). Using a J-beta primer mix together with a sample-barcoded 5' primer, a second PCR was run for roughly 6 to 12 cycles. In TCRdb, the 5' RACE reads were re-called with MiXCR into one record per CDR3 protein. Seen here are approximately 800,000 distinct CDR3 sequences, 55% to 70% observed once, and the top ten hold 20% to 25%.

The V call is TRBV11-1, the J call TRBJ2-5; 7 bases line up with TRBD1. The receptor was isolated from a man under 40 in good health. Sample: blood. CDR3 sequence: CASSPRQGDETQYF. As DNA, the CDR3 is TGTGCCAGCAGCCCCCGACAGGGTGATGAGACCCAGTACTTC.